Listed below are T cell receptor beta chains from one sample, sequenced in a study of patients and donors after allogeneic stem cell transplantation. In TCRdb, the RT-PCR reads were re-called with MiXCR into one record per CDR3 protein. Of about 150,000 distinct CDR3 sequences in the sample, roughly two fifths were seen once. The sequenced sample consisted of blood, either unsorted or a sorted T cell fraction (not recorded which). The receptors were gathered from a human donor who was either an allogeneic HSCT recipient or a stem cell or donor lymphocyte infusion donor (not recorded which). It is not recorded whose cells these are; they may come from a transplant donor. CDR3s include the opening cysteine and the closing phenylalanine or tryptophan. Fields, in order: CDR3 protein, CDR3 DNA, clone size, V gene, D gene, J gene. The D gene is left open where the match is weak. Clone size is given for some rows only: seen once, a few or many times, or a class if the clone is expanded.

CAIQPSLHYGYTF | TGTGCCATCCAACCTAGTCTCCACTATGGCTACACCTTC | NA | TRBV11-2 | NA | TRBJ1-2
CSARDLGQGGWQPQHF | TGCAGTGCTAGAGATCTCGGGCAGGGAGGCTGGCAGCCCCAGCATTTT | NA | TRBV20-1 | NA | TRBJ1-5
CASSSGGLGNTIYF | TGTGCCAGCAGCTCCGGGGGGCTTGGAAACACCATATATTTT | NA | TRBV7-9 | NA | TRBJ1-3
CASSVENYGYTF | TGTGCCAGCAGCGTAGAAAACTATGGCTACACCTTC | many | TRBV9 | NA | TRBJ1-2
CASSLSDSEAFF | TGCGCCAGCAGCTTGTCCGACAGCGAAGCTTTCTTT | once | TRBV5-1 | NA | TRBJ1-1
CASSPQQGRDTEAFF | TGTGCCAGTAGTCCCCAACAGGGGCGTGACACTGAAGCTTTCTTT | once | TRBV19 | TRBD1 | TRBJ1-1
CASSRWGSGANVLTF | TGTGCCAGCAGCCGATGGGGTTCAGGGGCCAACGTCCTGACTTTC | NA | TRBV9 | NA | TRBJ2-6
CATSDLRGGVTDTQYF | TGTGCCACCAGTGATTTGCGAGGGGGGGTGACAGATACGCAGTATTTT | NA | TRBV24-1 | NA | TRBJ2-3
CASSPRTSQDTQYF | TGTGCCAGCAGCCCCAGGACTAGCCAAGATACGCAGTATTTT | NA | TRBV13 | TRBD2 | TRBJ2-3
CASSLSAHSYEQYF | TGTGCCAGCAGTTTATCTGCACATTCTTACGAGCAGTACTTC | few | TRBV28 | NA | TRBJ2-7
CASTLSWSNQPQHF | TGTGCCAGCACCCTGTCGTGGAGCAATCAGCCCCAGCATTTT | few | TRBV28 | NA | TRBJ1-5
CATKTGSNTGELFF | TGTGCCACCAAGACAGGGTCGAACACCGGGGAGCTGTTTTTT | NA | TRBV10-3 | TRBD1 | TRBJ2-2
CASSQRTGEETQYF | TGCGCCAGCAGCCAGCGGACAGGAGAAGAGACCCAGTACTTC | NA | TRBV4-1 | TRBD1 | TRBJ2-5
CASSFYGGRETQYF | TGTGCCAGCAGCTTTTATGGGGGAAGAGAGACCCAGTACTTC | NA | TRBV11-2 | NA | TRBJ2-5
CASSSRRRQGTNEKLFF | TGTGCCAGCAGTTCGCGCCGAAGGCAGGGAACTAATGAAAAACTGTTTTTT | few | TRBV27 | NA | TRBJ1-4
CASSTHRFDETQYF | TGTGCCAGCAGTACTCACAGGTTCGACGAGACCCAGTACTTC | few | TRBV7-2 | NA | TRBJ2-5
CATSLSKGWETQYF | TGTGCCACCAGCTTATCGAAGGGATGGGAGACCCAGTACTTC | NA | TRBV15 | NA | TRBJ2-5
CASTGQGVNTEAFF | TGTGCCAGCACCGGACAGGGTGTGAACACTGAAGCTTTCTTT | NA | TRBV6-2/TRBV6-3 | TRBD1 | TRBJ1-1